The table lists the clone carrying this TCR beta chain with many counts. Antigen specificity is unknown. This entry comes from a study of T cells in Graves' hyperthyroidism and ophthalmopathy. The wider study: Sampling of peripheral blood happened at initial diagnosis, prior to any treatment.

TCR beta CDR3 regions were amplified from RNA transcripts. HTBI primers were employed in a first-round RT-PCR of the TCR CDR3. MiXCR was run by TCRdb on the multiplex PCR reads, yielding one entry per CDR3 protein. The sample holds hundreds of thousands of distinct CDR3 sequences, 14% to 15% seen once. Thyroid ultrasound, orbital computed tomography, clinical symptoms, and serum thyroxine and TRAb underpinned diagnoses. Broader study findings: Ophthalmopathy could be told apart from stable hyperthyroidism with a 13 V-J model. The model anticipated ophthalmopathy a median 6.5 months pre-onset.

CDR1 is KGHDR and CDR2 is SFDVKD in the germline V gene. V shed 3 bases and J shed 7 bases, with 9 bases lying between them. The CDR3 sequence is 12 residues long. The chain links TRBV24-1 to TRBJ2-7, with no clear D. The clonotype originates from a woman in her forties with Graves' ophthalmopathy. The specimen was blood. CDR3 coding DNA: TGTGCCACCAGTGATCCCGGCGTAGAGCAGTACTTC. Its protein is CATSDPGVEQYF.